This is a list of T cell receptor beta chains from one sample in a study of T cells after yellow fever vaccination. From the 5' RACE reads, TCRdb called clonotypes with MiXCR, one entry per CDR3 protein. This sample has some 200,000 distinct CDR3 sequences, with approximately 3% found just once. This specimen consisted of CD4+ T cells sorted from PBMCs, obtained 10 days after the yellow fever booster vaccination. The origin of the receptors is a young man who received the YFV17D yellow fever vaccine. Both conserved end residues are part of each CDR3. D genes are given only for firm matches. The size entry is marked missing in some rows and otherwise reads once, few, many or a size class.

>many|.|TRBV20-1|TRBJ2-5
TGCAGTGCTAGATATGGGACTGAGACCCAGTACTTC
CSARYGTETQYF
>many|.|TRBV29-1|TRBJ2-3
TGCAGCGTTGAAGGGAGCGATCGCACAGATACGCAGTATTTT
CSVEGSDRTDTQYF
>many|.|TRBV7-2|TRBJ1-3
TGTGCCAGCAGCCGCCCCCCAGGGGCTGGAAACACCATATATTTT
CASSRPPGAGNTIYF
>.|.|TRBV14|TRBJ2-3
TGTGCCAGCAGCCCCGATTGGACGAGCACAGATACGCAGTATTTT
CASSPDWTSTDTQYF
>many|TRBD1|TRBV7-2|TRBJ2-6
TGTGCCAGCAGCGCCGGCACAGGGGCTGGGGCCAACGTCCTGACTTTC
CASSAGTGAGANVLTF
>.|.|TRBV9|TRBJ2-3
TGTGCCAGCAGCGGGGGGGCGGCAGGATTCACAGATACGCAGTATTTT
CASSGGAAGFTDTQYF
>many|.|TRBV7-9|TRBJ2-1
TGTGCCAGCAGCCCCACTAGGGATAATGAGCAGTTCTTC
CASSPTRDNEQFF
>.|.|TRBV6-6|TRBJ1-1
TGTGCCAGCAGATGGGGCTCGAACACTGAAGCTTTCTTT
CASRWGSNTEAFF
>few|TRBD1|TRBV15|TRBJ2-6
TGTGCCACTGGACAGGGGGTGTTTTATTCTGGGGCCAACGTCCTGACTTTC
CATGQGVFYSGANVLTF
>many|.|TRBV20-1|TRBJ1-5
TGCAGTGCTAGAGGTGGACCTGATCAGCCCCAGCATTTT
CSARGGPDQPQHF
>few|.|TRBV7-3|TRBJ2-1
TGTGCCAGCAGCGGGTTCGGCTCCTACAATGAGCAGTTCTTC
CASSGFGSYNEQFF
>many|.|TRBV15|TRBJ2-3
TGTGCCACCAGCAGAGATAGGAGTGCGAGGCAGTATTTT
CATSRDRSARQYF
>many|.|TRBV5-1|TRBJ2-7
TGCGCCAGCAGCCTGGGGACCTCTCCGGGTGCATCCTACGAGCAGTACTTC
CASSLGTSPGASYEQYF
>many|TRBD1|TRBV30|TRBJ2-2
TGTGCCTGGAGTGTGTTGGACAGGGACGGGGAGCTGTTTTTT
CAWSVLDRDGELFF
>.|.|TRBV18|TRBJ1-5
TGTGCCAGCTCACCACTAGGGTTTAGCAATCAGCCCCAGCATTTT
CASSPLGFSNQPQHF
>many|.|TRBV7-6|TRBJ2-3
TGTGCCAGCAGCTCACTAGTTCCCACAGATACGCAGTATTTT
CASSSLVPTDTQYF
>many|.|TRBV7-2|TRBJ1-2
TGTGCCAGCAGCCCAGGGCCTGGGGGCTACACCTTC
CASSPGPGGYTF
>many|.|TRBV6-2/TRBV6-3|TRBJ1-1
TGTGCCAGCAGTTGGTTGGCAACGGGGATGGTAACTGAAGCTTTCTTT
CASSWLATGMVTEAFF
>.|.|TRBV12-3/TRBV12-4|TRBJ2-3
TGTGCCAGCAGTTTAGGGGCAGAAACAGATACGCAGTATTTT
CASSLGAETDTQYF
>many|TRBD2|TRBV2|TRBJ2-2
TGTGCCAGCAGACTAGCGGGAGGAGCGAACACCGGGGAGCTGTTTTTT
CASRLAGGANTGELFF
>many|TRBD1|TRBV20-1|TRBJ2-1
TGCAGTGCTAGACGCCGGGACAGGGCCTACAATGAGCAGTTCTTC
CSARRRDRAYNEQFF
>many|.|TRBV7-6|TRBJ2-3
TGTGCCAGCAGCTCCCCGACCCGAAATACGCAGTATTTT
CASSSPTRNTQYF
>.|TRBD1|TRBV11-2|TRBJ1-1
TGTGCCAGCAGCTTAGTCCAGGGGGCGGGCACTGAAGCTTTCTTT
CASSLVQGAGTEAFF
>many|.|TRBV29-1|TRBJ2-3
TGCAGCGTTATGCCGGGGACAGATACGCAGTATTTT
CSVMPGTDTQYF
>many|TRBD2|TRBV3-1|TRBJ2-5
TGTGCCAGCAGCCTCCCTAGCGGGGGCGAGACCCAGTACTTC
CASSLPSGGETQYF
>.|.|TRBV10-3|TRBJ1-1
TGTGCCATCAGTCGACAAGACACTGAAGCTTTCTTT
CAISRQDTEAFF
>many|TRBD2|TRBV7-2|TRBJ2-7
TGTGCCAGCAGTACCGTTGGTGCGGGGGGCGAGCAGTACTTC
CASSTVGAGGEQYF
>many|.|TRBV7-9|TRBJ1-1
TGTGCCAGCAGCCCCTGGGCTGAAGCTTTCTTT
CASSPWAEAFF
>many|TRBD2|TRBV7-9|TRBJ2-3
TGTGCCAGCAGCTTACTAGCGGGGCCCACAGATACGCAGTATTTT
CASSLLAGPTDTQYF
>few|.|TRBV7-8|TRBJ2-1
TGTGCCAGCAGCTTAGTACTCCCATACAATGAGCAGTTCTTC
CASSLVLPYNEQFF
>few|TRBD1|TRBV9|TRBJ2-7
TGTGCCAGCAGCGTCACAGGGGCCTACGAGCAGTACTTC
CASSVTGAYEQYF
>few|.|TRBV9|TRBJ1-1
TGTGCCAGCAGCGTAGAACTGAACACTGAAGCTTTCTTT
CASSVELNTEAFF
>many|.|TRBV20-1|TRBJ1-1
TGCAGTACCGGGAGGGTGAACACTGAAGCTTTCTTT
CSTGRVNTEAFF
>.|TRBD2|TRBV6-6|TRBJ2-2
TGTGCCAGCAATCGGGGAGGGACCGGGGAGCTGTTTTTT
CASNRGGTGELFF
>few|.|TRBV4-1|TRBJ2-1
TGCGCCAGCAGCCAAGTGGGGGGTGGCTACAATGAGCAGTTCTTC
CASSQVGGGYNEQFF
>many|TRBD1|TRBV7-2|TRBJ1-4
TGTGCCAGCAGCTTGGCCACAGGGGGTGATGAAAAACTGTTTTTT
CASSLATGGDEKLFF
>many|.|TRBV5-5|TRBJ2-4
TGTGCCAGCAGCTTGTATGGGATCATTCAGTACTTC
CASSLYGIIQYF
>.|.|TRBV7-2|TRBJ1-1
TGTGCCAGCAGGCGCCGCGAGGCTGAAGCTTTCTTT
CASRRREAEAFF
>.|.|TRBV6-6|TRBJ2-5
TGTGCCAGCAGTTCACCCAAGGGGGGGGGCCTAGAGACCCAGTACTTC
CASSSPKGGGLETQYF
>few|TRBD1|TRBV20-1|TRBJ1-6
TGCAGTGCCCACGGGACAGGGATCGATAATTCACCCCTCCACTTT
CSAHGTGIDNSPLHF
>few|TRBD1|TRBV6-6|TRBJ2-7
TGTGCCGCCGGACAGGGGGGGTGGCGCGAGCAGTACTTC
CAAGQGGWREQYF
>.|.|TRBV11-2|TRBJ1-2
TGTGCCAGCAGCTTAGGGACAGACCCAAACTATGGCTACACCTTC
CASSLGTDPNYGYTF
>.|.|TRBV10-2|TRBJ1-2
TGCGCCAGCAGTGACCCTACCCCGGCGGGGAGAAGTGGCTACACCTTC
CASSDPTPAGRSGYTF
>.|TRBD1|TRBV15|TRBJ1-2
TGTGCCACCAGCAGAGGGTGGGGACAGGGGATCCGCGGCTACACCTTC
CATSRGWGQGIRGYTF
>few|.|TRBV3-1|TRBJ1-1
TGTGCCAGCAGCACGGCCCGGCGGAGGGCTTTCTTT
CASSTARRRAFF
>many|.|TRBV7-8|TRBJ2-5
TGTGCCAGCAGCTTTCAGACAAAAAGGACGACCCAGTACTTC
CASSFQTKRTTQYF